Each of the 18 T cell receptor beta chains below was sequenced from the same sample in a study of shared clonotypes between healthy human individuals. TCRdb keeps only in-frame clones here, not all; method: immunoSEQ multiplex PCR. This sample has around 2,100,000 clones, with around 96% found just once. The naive CD8 population came from CD45RO-negative cells selected for CCR7, without terminally differentiated effector memory CD45RA+ cells. Sequencing was done on a sample of naive CD8+ T cells sorted from blood. The receptors were gathered from a man between 18 and 29 years old in good health.

This chain links TRBV4-1 with TRBJ2-1; possibly TRBD1 or TRBD2 for D (5 bases each). Germline CDR1 reads MGHRA; CDR2 reads YSYEKL. The V and J ends lost 6 bases and 6 bases respectively, with 12 bases between them. This CDR3 contains 13 residues. CDR3 DNA sequence: TGCGCCAGCAGTTCCGGGACCCCCAATGAGCAGTTCTTC. Encoded protein: CASSSGTPNEQFF.

V usage is TRBV29-1 and J usage is TRBJ2-7; TRBD2 is a possible D gene (5 bases). The V gene lost 1 base and the J gene lost 2 bases, with 9 bases spanning the gap. CDR1 and CDR2 from the germline V gene are SQVTM and ANQGSEA. CDR3 length: 13 residues. The CDR3: CSVEGTQTYEQYF. The CDR3 DNA reads TGCAGCGTTGAAGGGACTCAGACCTACGAGCAGTACTTC.

The gene calls are TRBV6-8 and TRBJ1-5; no clear D gene. This CDR3 contains 17 residues. Trimming shortened V by 3 bases and J by 0 bases, and 15 bases separated the two germline ends. Germline V lookup: CDR1 MNHGY, CDR2 SAAAGT. CDR3 amino acids: CASSYTPPRDSNQPQHF. The CDR3 bases are TGTGCCAGCAGTTATACCCCCCCCCGGGATAGCAATCAGCCCCAGCATTTT.

For this clone: Distinct nucleotide sequences in the sample also encode this CDR3. The chain has TRBV4-1 and TRBJ2-7; TRBD1 is a possible D gene (5 bases). The V end was cut by 4 bases, the J end by 0 bases, with 7 bases between. Per the germline V gene, CDR1 is MGHRA and CDR2 is YSYEKL. The CDR3 runs to 13 residues. CDR3: CASSPGHSYEQYF. In DNA, the CDR3 is TGCGCCAGCAGCCCCGGACACTCCTACGAGCAGTACTTC.

Comment on this clone: Other DNA sequences in the same sample also yield this CDR3. This chain joins TRBV10-2 and TRBJ2-7; D is undetermined. From germline, CDR1 is WSHSY and CDR2 SAAADI. The CDR3 loop spans 11 amino acids. Trimming cost V 3 bases and J 6 bases, with 6 bases left between them. The CDR3 region is CASSEGFEQYF. CDR3 coding DNA: TGCGCCAGCAGTGAAGGGTTCGAGCAGTACTTC.

The rearrangement uses TRBV4-1 and TRBJ2-7; 7 bases fit TRBD2. Looked up from germline, CDR1 is MGHRA and CDR2 is YSYEKL. CDR3 length: 13 amino acids. The trim removed 6 bases at V and 2 bases at J, leaving 4 bases unmatched. CDR3 protein: CASSSGLAYEQYF. CDR3 in DNA: TGCGCCAGCAGTTCCGGACTAGCCTACGAGCAGTACTTC.

The chain combines TRBV19 with TRBJ1-5, with 10 bases matching TRBD1. Germline V gives CDR1 LNHDA, CDR2 SQIVND (reference sequence). V lost 9 bases to trimming and J lost 3 bases; unmatched junction nucleotides: 5. The CDR3 totals 14 residues. The CDR3 region is CASRTGGPNQPQHF. As DNA, the CDR3 is TGTGCCAGCCGGACAGGGGGTCCCAATCAGCCCCAGCATTTT.

The chain couples TRBV4-1 to TRBJ2-7, with TRBD1 matching 9 bases. The CDR3 has 16 residues. The junction had 4 bases not matched to a gene; V was cut back by 1 base and J by 0 bases. Per the germline V gene, CDR1 is MGHRA and CDR2 is YSYEKL. DNA of the CDR3: TGCGCCAGCAGCCAAGCGGGACAGGGTAACTCCTACGAGCAGTACTTC. It translates to CASSQAGQGNSYEQYF.

Of note for this clone: This same CDR3 is encoded by further DNA sequences in the sample. V gene TRBV6-1 combines with J gene TRBJ2-7, with D maybe TRBD2 (6 bases). Germline CDR1 reads MNHNS; CDR2 reads SASEGT. With 4 bases removed from V and 2 bases from J, the gap between germline ends came to 9 bases. This CDR3 contains 13 residues. Written as DNA, the CDR3 is TGTGCCAGCAGTGCGCGGGGCCCCTACGAGCAGTACTTC. This codes for CASSARGPYEQYF.

The chain joins TRBV4-3 to TRBJ2-2; possible D gene TRBD1, 6 bases. The V end was cut by 1 base, the J end by 6 bases, with 15 bases between. CDR3 size: 16 residues. Germline CDR1 is LGHNA and CDR2 is YSLEER. The CDR3 spells CASSQAQGWLSGELFF. The CDR3 coding sequence is TGCGCCAGCAGCCAAGCACAGGGCTGGCTATCCGGGGAGCTGTTTTTT.

Comments on this clone: Other DNA sequences in this specimen translate into the identical CDR3. The gene calls are TRBV6-1 and TRBJ2-7; D is tentatively TRBD1 or TRBD2 (5 bases each). Trimming removed 6 bases from V and 0 bases from J, with 12 bases in between. The germline CDR1 and CDR2 sequences are MNHNS and SASEGT. The CDR3 is made up of 14 amino acids. The CDR3 bases are TGTGCCAGCAGCCCGAGGGGTAGCTCCTACGAGCAGTACTTC. Its protein is CASSPRGSSYEQYF.

CDR3 loop: CASSQLYSYEQYF. The CDR3 nucleotides read TGCGCCAGCAGCCAACTGTACTCCTACGAGCAGTACTTC. This rearrangement joins TRBV4-1 to TRBJ2-7; D gene uncertain. V was shortened by 2 bases and J by 0 bases, with 5 bases between the two germline ends. The germline V gene has CDR1 MGHRA and CDR2 YSYEKL. This CDR3 is 13 amino acids long.

DNA of the CDR3: TGTGCCATCAGTGACCCTGACACCAGGTTGAACACTGAAGCTTTCTTT. Translation: CAISDPDTRLNTEAFF. The chain has TRBV10-3 and TRBJ1-1, with no clear D. Germline V gene data show CDR1 as ENHRY and CDR2 as SYGVKD. The CDR3 spans 16 residues. V lost 3 bases to trimming and J lost 0 bases, with 14 bases between them.

The rearrangement uses TRBV7-9 and TRBJ1-2, with D possibly being TRBD1 (5 bases). CDR3 length: 16 amino acids. Trimming left V 5 bases short and J 0 bases short, with 16 bases between. The germline V gene has CDR1 SEHNR and CDR2 FQNEAQ (reference sequence). The CDR3 is CASSPVAGPTNYGYTF. For the CDR3, the DNA is TGTGCCAGCAGCCCCGTGGCAGGGCCTACTAACTATGGCTACACCTTC.

The V and J genes are TRBV6-6 and TRBJ2-3, with 7 nucleotides matching TRBD1. The CDR3 has 13 amino acids. Looked up from germline, CDR1 is MNHNY and CDR2 is SVGAGI (reference sequence). V was clipped by 9 bases and J by 2 bases; unmatched bases: 5. The CDR3 is CASSGQTTDTQYF. In nucleotides, the CDR3 is TGTGCCAGTTCGGGACAGACCACAGATACGCAGTATTTT.

The chain has TRBV28 and TRBJ1-5, with D possibly being TRBD1 (5 bases). Trimming took off 3 bases at V and 3 bases at J, with 9 bases between the two ends. CDR1 and CDR2 (germline): MDHEN, SYDVKM. The CDR3 is made up of 14 amino acids. The CDR3 DNA sequence: TGTGCCAGCAGTTTGTTCAGGGTCAATCAGCCCCAGCATTTT. Encoded protein: CASSLFRVNQPQHF.

J is TRBJ2-3 and V is TRBV7-9, with 8 positions matching TRBD2. The V segment lost 7 bases and the J segment 4 bases; nucleotides outside the gene matches: 13. The germline V gene encodes CDR1 SEHNR and CDR2 FQNEAQ (reference sequence). The CDR3 has 16 residues. The CDR3 DNA reads as TGTGCCAGCATCGAACGGGGGGGTCTCGTCTCAGATACGCAGTATTTT. This gives the protein CASIERGGLVSDTQYF.

CDR3 sequence (DNA): TGTGCCAGCAGTTATACTCGGACCGGGGAGCTGTTTTTT. This gives the protein CASSYTRTGELFF. The chain combines TRBV28 with TRBJ2-2; D gene ambiguous. Germline CDR1 is MDHEN and CDR2 is SYDVKM. The V end lost 4 bases, the J end lost 5 bases, and 8 bases lay between the germline ends. The CDR3 is made up of 13 amino acids.